What follows are 26 T cell receptor beta chains derived from one specimen sequenced in a study of blood T cell repertoires in COVID-19. Here immunoSEQ multiplex PCR was the method, and the copy in TCRdb shows in-frame clones only, minus some. The sample carries about 140,000 clones, roughly 85% recorded once. Sequencing used peripheral blood. The source of these receptors is a human donor in a cohort sampled during active COVID-19.

V usage is TRBV5-4 and J usage is TRBJ2-1; D is ambiguous. Looked up from germline, CDR1 is SGHNT and CDR2 is YYREEE (reference sequence). The V end was cut by 4 bases, the J end by 7 bases, with 9 bases between. CDR3 length: 12 amino acids. This CDR3 is CASSPPSNEQFF. As DNA, the CDR3 is TGTGCCAGCAGCCCCCCGAGTAATGAGCAGTTCTTC.

This chain connects TRBV7-2 to TRBJ1-3, with no clear D. CDR1 and CDR2 (germline): SGHTA, FQGNSA. The CDR3 length is 15 residues. V was cut by 1 base and J by 0 bases, with 7 bases left in between. CDR3 DNA sequence: TGTGCCAGCAGCTTAGTGGGCAGCTCTGGAAACACCATATATTTT. This gives the protein CASSLVGSSGNTIYF.

The chain couples TRBV24-1 to TRBJ2-5, with 12 bases lining up with TRBD2. With 4 bases clipped from V and 0 bases from J, the junction kept 5 bases outside the gene matches. CDR3 length: 17 residues. Germline CDR1 reads KGHDR; CDR2 reads SFDVKD. CDR3 DNA sequence: TGTGCCACCAGTGACTCCCTAGCGGGGGGGTACCAAGAGACCCAGTACTTC. Translation gives CATSDSLAGGYQETQYF.

The CDR3 nucleotides are TGTGCCAGTGATCCGGCGGGGAGCAAGCTCGATCAGCCCCAGCATTTT. Protein product: CASDPAGSKLDQPQHF. The chain employs TRBV19 and TRBJ1-5; D gene uncertain. The V end lost 8 bases, the J end lost 5 bases, and 22 bases lay between the germline ends. This CDR3 has 16 amino acids. CDR1 and CDR2 from the germline V gene are LNHDA and SQIVND (reference sequence). Looking up the rest from reference TRBV19 and TRBJ1-5 gives the full variable domain: DGGITQSPKYLFRKEGQNVTLSCEQNLNHDAMYWYRQDPGQGLRLIYYSQIVNDFQKGDIAEGYSVSREKKESFPLTVTSAQKNPTAFYLCASDPAGSKLDQPQHFGDGTRLSIL.

This rearrangement joins TRBV7-6 to TRBJ2-2, with D perhaps matching TRBD2 (7 bases). V was clipped by 2 bases and J by 3 bases, with 19 bases between them. Germline values: CDR1 SGHVS, CDR2 FNYEAQ. The CDR3 totals 18 residues. CDR3: CASSLQQGTGGYTGELFF. DNA of the CDR3: TGTGCCAGCAGCTTACAACAGGGAACGGGAGGTTACACCGGGGAGCTGTTTTTT.

This chain links TRBV23-1 with TRBJ1-6; D unresolved. TRBV23-1 is recorded as an ORF, its role being uncertain. The CDR3 consists of 16 residues. The V gene lost 4 bases and the J gene lost 5 bases, with 15 bases spanning the gap. The CDR3 is CASSPDPPRHNSPLHF. DNA of the CDR3: TGCGCCAGCAGTCCCGACCCTCCGCGGCATAATTCACCCCTCCACTTT.

This chain uses TRBV24-1 with TRBJ1-2; D is undetermined. CDR3 length equals 14 residues. Per the germline V gene, CDR1 is KGHDR and CDR2 is SFDVKD. The ends were cut back, 0 bases at V and 1 base at J, with 5 bases in the middle. CDR3 in amino acids: CATSDLTDNYGYTF. The CDR3 region has the DNA TGTGCCACCAGTGATTTGACAGATAACTATGGCTACACCTTC.

The chain links TRBV27 to TRBJ1-6; TRBD1 matches at 8 bases. Looked up from germline, CDR1 is MNHEY and CDR2 is SMNVEV (reference sequence). V shed 5 bases, J shed 10 bases, and the junction held 7 bases outside the gene matches. CDR3 size: 14 residues. The CDR3 loop is CASSATGDGSPLHF. The CDR3 coding sequence is TGTGCCAGCAGTGCGACAGGGGATGGATCACCCCTCCACTTT.

The chain has TRBV19 and TRBJ2-7; TRBD1 agrees at 7 bases. This CDR3 contains 15 residues. The germline CDR1 and CDR2 sequences are LNHDA and SQIVND (reference sequence). V was clipped by 3 bases and J by 4 bases; unmatched bases: 9. CDR3 protein: CASSISTGLTYEQYF. The CDR3 region has the DNA TGTGCCAGTAGTATCTCGACAGGGCTAACTTACGAGCAGTACTTC. Complete variable domain (other parts from reference TRBV19 and TRBJ2-7): DGGITQSPKYLFRKEGQNVTLSCEQNLNHDAMYWYRQDPGQGLRLIYYSQIVNDFQKGDIAEGYSVSREKKESFPLTVTSAQKNPTAFYLCASSISTGLTYEQYFGPGTRLTVT.

The V gene is TRBV30, the J gene TRBJ1-6; 7 nucleotides line up with TRBD1. The germline V gene encodes CDR1 GTSNPN and CDR2 SVGIG (reference sequence). The CDR3 is 15 amino acids. V shed 1 base, J shed 6 bases, and the junction held 6 bases outside the gene matches. The CDR3 DNA follows: TGTGCCTGGAGTGGGACAGGCCTTCCTAATTCACCCCTCCACTTT. Amino acids: CAWSGTGLPNSPLHF.

V is TRBV19 and J is TRBJ2-7; D gene uncertain. The CDR3 contains 13 residues. Germline V gene lookup returns CDR1 LNHDA and CDR2 SQIVND (reference sequence). With 6 bases removed from V and 7 bases from J, the gap between germline ends came to 16 bases. The CDR3 here is CASSPSSAREQYF. Written as DNA, the CDR3 is TGTGCCAGTAGCCCCTCCTCAGCGCGAGAGCAGTACTTC.

V is TRBV4-3 and J is TRBJ2-1, with 13 bases matching TRBD2. V lost 0 bases to trimming and J lost 12 bases; unmatched junction nucleotides: 14. Germline V gene data show CDR1 as LGHNA and CDR2 as YSLEER. This CDR3 is 18 amino acids long. CDR3 DNA sequence: TGCGCCAGCAGCCAAGACTCGCGTGCGGCGACTAGCGGGGGGTTGCAGTTCTTC. This translates into CASSQDSRAATSGGLQFF.

The genes are TRBV7-3 and TRBJ1-3; TRBD1 is a possible D gene (5 bases). Germline lookup yields CDR1 SGHTA and CDR2 FQGTGA. V lost 5 bases and J lost 1, with 15 bases in between. This CDR3 comprises 16 residues. The CDR3 is CASSPQPQGSGNTIYF. The CDR3 DNA follows: TGTGCCAGCAGCCCCCAGCCCCAGGGATCTGGAAACACCATATATTTT.

This clone was recorded a few times. The gene calls are TRBV28 and TRBJ2-7; tentative D call: TRBD1 (5 bases). Per germline, CDR1 MDHEN and CDR2 SYDVKM. V shed 6 bases and J shed 2 bases, with 11 bases lying between them. CDR3 length: 13 amino acids. DNA for the CDR3: TGTGCCAGCAGAACCAGGGATACCTACGAGCAGTACTTC. Translating it yields CASRTRDTYEQYF.

The chain is built from TRBV14 and TRBJ1-1; 7 nucleotides line up with TRBD1. This CDR3 is 14 amino acids long. V was clipped by 3 bases and J by 4 bases; unmatched bases: 5. Per germline, CDR1 SGHDN and CDR2 FVKESK. CDR3 residues: CASSHPTGSTEAFF. Here the CDR3 DNA reads TGTGCCAGCAGCCATCCGACAGGGAGCACTGAAGCTTTCTTT.

The chain joins TRBV15 to TRBJ2-7; TRBD2 aligns across 10 bases. CDR3 length: 12 residues. CDR1 is LNHNV and CDR2 is YYDKDF in the germline V gene (reference sequence). Trimming at V came to 9 bases and at J to 2 bases, leaving 1 base not matched to a gene. For the CDR3, the DNA is TGTGCCACGAGCGGGAGGGCCTACGAGCAGTACTTC. Translating it yields CATSGRAYEQYF.

This chain connects TRBV2 to TRBJ1-1; 8 bases agree with TRBD1. Germline V lookup: CDR1 SNHLY, CDR2 FYNNEI. This CDR3 has 14 amino acids. V lost 6 bases, J lost 1 base, and 4 bases stayed unmatched. The CDR3 DNA sequence: TGTGCCAGCAGCCTTGACAGGGGGAACACTGAAGCTTTCTTT. Translated, it gives CASSLDRGNTEAFF.

The J gene is TRBJ2-5, the V gene TRBV6-5; tentatively, D is TRBD2 (6 bases). Trimming removed 6 bases from V and 7 bases from J, with 15 bases in between. This CDR3 is built from 13 residues. Germline values: CDR1 MNHEY, CDR2 SVGAGI. This CDR3 reads CASSPSRGGTQYF. CDR3 nucleotide sequence: TGTGCCAGCAGCCCCTCGCGGGGCGGGACCCAGTACTTC.

The V and J genes are TRBV5-1 and TRBJ2-2, with D perhaps matching TRBD1 (6 bases). The germline V gene has CDR1 SGHRS and CDR2 YFSETQ. The CDR3 contains 15 residues. Trimming stripped 0 bases from V and 2 bases from J, with 8 bases between. CDR3: CASSLEQGNTGELFF. In DNA, the CDR3 is TGCGCCAGCAGCTTGGAACAGGGTAACACCGGGGAGCTGTTTTTT.

In regard to this clone: The junction and the germline gene differ at one end; a read error may be behind it. The V gene is TRBV28, the J gene TRBJ2-7; 10 nucleotides agree with TRBD2. CDR3 size: 15 residues. Germline V lookup: CDR1 MDHEN, CDR2 SYDVKM. In DNA, the CDR3 is TGTGCCAGCAGCGTCTCTAGCGGGAGCTCCCACGAGCAGTACTTC. Translated, it gives CASSVSSGSSHEQYF.

The chain recombines TRBV9 with TRBJ2-7; 11 bases fit TRBD2. Germline-derived CDR1 and CDR2 are SGDLS and YYNGEE. V was pared by 4 bases and J by 2 bases, with 5 bases of the junction left unmatched. The CDR3 loop spans 15 amino acids. Here the CDR3 DNA reads TGTGCCAGCAGCCCCGGGACTAGCGGCCCCTACGAGCAGTACTTC. Translating gives CASSPGTSGPYEQYF.

V gene TRBV19 combines with J gene TRBJ2-7; 9 bases agree with TRBD2. V shed 5 bases and J 4 bases; nucleotides not matched to a gene: 6. The CDR3 runs to 14 residues. From germline, CDR1 is LNHDA and CDR2 SQIVND (reference sequence). CDR3 nucleotides: TGTGCCAGTAGTCCCGGGACTAGCCAATACGAGCAGTACTTC. Translating gives CASSPGTSQYEQYF.

The CDR3 spells CASSLRGNANYGYTF. The CDR3 DNA reads as TGCGCCAGCAGCTTGCGGGGGAACGCTAACTATGGCTACACCTTC. The rearrangement links TRBV5-1 to TRBJ1-2; a weak D match, TRBD1 (5 bases). Germline CDR1 is SGHRS and CDR2 is YFSETQ. The CDR3 sequence is 15 residues long. The V end lost 1 base, the J end lost 0 bases, and 10 bases lay between the germline ends.

The V gene is TRBV6-6, the J gene TRBJ2-1; 8 nucleotides match TRBD2. The CDR3 is made up of 16 amino acids. The germline V gene encodes CDR1 MNHNY and CDR2 SVGAGI (reference sequence). J gave up 7 bases and V 3 bases, and 11 bases lay outside the gene matches. CDR3 sequence reads: CASSYDGSGTYNEQFF. The CDR3 nucleotides are TGTGCCAGCAGTTATGATGGTAGCGGGACATATAATGAGCAGTTCTTC.

The chain links TRBV10-1 to TRBJ2-5, with D perhaps matching TRBD2 (5 bases). Looked up from germline, CDR1 is WNHNN and CDR2 is SYGVQD (reference sequence). With 5 bases removed from V and 5 bases from J, the gap between germline ends came to 12 bases. CDR3 length equals 13 residues. This CDR3 is CASSKVRGETQYF. CDR3 DNA: TGCGCCAGCAGTAAGGTCAGAGGGGAGACCCAGTACTTC.

This chain connects TRBV19 to TRBJ2-1; D is undetermined. CDR3 size: 16 residues. V lost 0 bases and J lost 2, with 11 bases in between. Germline assignment: CDR1 LNHDA and CDR2 SQIVND (reference sequence). The chain's CDR3 is CASSIEAFSPYNEQFF. CDR3 DNA sequence: TGTGCCAGTAGTATAGAAGCATTCTCCCCCTACAATGAGCAGTTCTTC.